The clone carrying this T cell receptor beta chain was observed a handful of times. One entry per CDR3 protein, called by TCRdb with MiXCR from the 5' RACE reads. The sample contains approximately 150,000 distinct CDR3 sequences, roughly 19% of which appear only once. These data come from a study of T-cell memory formation after mild COVID-19. Sequencing input: PBMCs or a T cell subset sorted from them (not recorded which). This receptor was identified in an adult woman who had mild COVID-19 (a few samples of this study predate the infection). Cell type and time point are not known.

CDR3 protein: CASSLGQGRVYF. The CDR3 DNA follows: TGTGCCAGCAGCTTAGGGCAGGGGCGCGTGTACTTC. The chain employs TRBV7-2 and TRBJ2-7; D may be TRBD1 (6 bases). V was pared by 1 base and J by 12 bases, with 13 bases between. Germline loops: CDR1 SGHTA, CDR2 FQGNSA. The CDR3 totals 12 residues.